The next 12 T cell receptor beta chains were all read from a single sample in a study of T cell changes during pregnancy in multiple sclerosis. The protocol was immunoSEQ multiplex PCR, while the TCRdb copy is restricted to in-frame clones and leaves out a portion. This sample has some 59,000 clones; 90% occur once, and the top ten carry 5.5% to 7%. Sequenced here: peripheral blood, sampled in the third trimester of pregnancy. These receptors were collected from a female donor in good health, enrolled as a control in a pregnancy study.

The sample holds one count of this clone. The genes are TRBV19 and TRBJ1-2, with TRBD1 identical over 8 bases. The CDR3 has 13 amino acids. Trimming removed 3 bases from V and 8 bases from J; junction bases left unmatched: 5. In germline, CDR1 is LNHDA, CDR2 SQIVND (reference sequence). The CDR3 loop reads CASSMVRGQGYTF. For the CDR3, the DNA is TGTGCCAGTAGTATGGTCAGGGGGCAAGGCTACACCTTC.

The chain has TRBV10-2 and TRBJ2-7; D remains ambiguous. Per germline, CDR1 WSHSY and CDR2 SAAADI. CDR3 length: 13 amino acids. Trimming cost V 0 bases and J 2 bases, with 5 bases left between them. CDR3 bases: TGCGCCAGCAGTGAGTCGTTCACCTACGAGCAGTACTTC. Amino acids: CASSESFTYEQYF.

The J gene is TRBJ2-7, the V gene TRBV5-4; 11 bases are shared with TRBD1. The length of the CDR3 is 14 residues. Germline lookup yields CDR1 SGHNT and CDR2 YYREEE (reference sequence). Trimming took 4 bases from V and 5 from J; bases not matched to a gene: 5. The CDR3 sequence: CASSRDRGWDEQYF. CDR3 bases: TGTGCCAGCAGCCGGGACAGGGGGTGGGACGAGCAGTACTTC.

The rearrangement joins TRBV30 to TRBJ1-1; the D gene is possibly TRBD1 (5 bases). V lost 3 bases to trimming and J lost 11 bases, with 22 bases between them. The germline V gene encodes CDR1 GTSNPN and CDR2 SVGIG (reference sequence). The CDR3 sequence is 14 residues long. CDR3 DNA sequence: TGTGCCTGGAGCCTCGCCGCAGGGATTGGAGGGGCTTTCTTT. Translated: CAWSLAAGIGGAFF.

The genes are TRBV5-1 and TRBJ1-2; no firm D call. The CDR3 consists of 13 residues. The germline V gene has CDR1 SGHRS and CDR2 YFSETQ. V was shortened by 1 base and J by 1 base, with 5 bases between the two germline ends. This CDR3 reads CASSLQDNYGYTF. The CDR3 nucleotides read TGCGCCAGCAGCTTGCAGGATAACTATGGCTACACCTTC.

CDR3 region: CASGQGPGELFF. DNA for the CDR3: TGTGCCAGCGGTCAGGGGCCCGGGGAGCTGTTTTTT. The V call is TRBV7-7, the J call TRBJ2-2; D perhaps matches TRBD1 (6 bases). V dropped 8 bases and J dropped 6 bases, with 10 bases sitting between them. CDR3 length: 12 residues. Germline-derived CDR1 and CDR2 are SSHAT and FNYEAQ (reference sequence).

The J gene is TRBJ2-7, the V gene TRBV5-1; 10 positions match TRBD2. V lost 2 bases, J lost 6 bases, and 5 bases stayed unmatched. This CDR3 spans 14 amino acids. Germline CDR1 is SGHRS and CDR2 is YFSETQ. CDR3 loop: CASSLLAGSIEQYF. CDR3 bases: TGCGCCAGCAGCTTACTAGCGGGGTCAATCGAGCAGTACTTC.

This clone was counted once. The chain is built from TRBV7-2 and TRBJ1-1, with D uncertain. Germline CDR1 is SGHTA and CDR2 is FQGNSA. V gave up 6 bases and J gave up 3 bases, with 17 bases separating them. The CDR3 has 15 residues. In nucleotides, the CDR3 is TGTGCCAGCAGATCCTCCGCGGTGGTCGACACTGAAGCTTTCTTT. It is translated as CASRSSAVVDTEAFF.

The V call is TRBV6-5, the J call TRBJ1-2; 8 positions match TRBD1. The V gene's germline CDR1 is MNHEY and CDR2 SVGAGI. The CDR3 spans 11 residues. The chain's CDR3 is CATGVNYGYTF. CDR3 nucleotide sequence: TGTGCGACAGGGGTTAACTATGGCTACACCTTC.

CDR3 DNA: TGCGCCAGCAGCTTGCAGACTAGCGGGAGTTCTTCCTACGAGCAGTACTTC. This translates into CASSLQTSGSSSYEQYF. The chain is built from TRBV5-1 and TRBJ2-7; 12 nucleotides match TRBD2. The germline V gene encodes CDR1 SGHRS and CDR2 YFSETQ. With 1 base clipped from V and 1 base from J, the junction kept 6 bases outside the gene matches. The CDR3 is 17 residues long.

This clone was counted between two and nine times. V and J are TRBV9 and TRBJ2-3; D is perhaps TRBD1 (6 bases). The CDR3 sequence is 14 residues long. Per germline, CDR1 SGDLS and CDR2 YYNGEE. V lost 4 bases and J 4 bases, leaving 13 bases between the germline ends. The CDR3 region is CASSLQTGSDTQYF. The CDR3 DNA reads TGTGCCAGCAGCCTTCAGACAGGATCAGATACGCAGTATTTT. The full variable domain, with the rest looked up from reference TRBV9 and TRBJ2-3, is DSGVTQTPKHLITATGQRVTLRCSPRSGDLSVYWYQQSLDQGLQFLIQYYNGEERAKGNILERFSAQQFPDLHSELNLSSLELGDSALYFCASSLQTGSDTQYFGPGTRLTVL.

The chain links TRBV5-1 to TRBJ1-2; a weak D match, TRBD1 (5 bases). The CDR3 totals 15 residues. The V gene's germline CDR1 is SGHRS and CDR2 YFSETQ. V shed 0 bases and J shed 4 bases, with 13 bases lying between them. The CDR3 sequence: CASSLEGPHRYGYTF. As DNA, the CDR3 is TGCGCCAGCAGCTTGGAGGGGCCACACCGCTATGGCTACACCTTC. The full variable domain, in which reference TRBV5-1 and TRBJ1-2 provide the parts outside the CDR3, is KAGVTQTPRYLIKTRGQQVTLSCSPISGHRSVSWYQQTPGQGLQFLFEYFSETQRNKGNFPGRFSGRQFSNSRSEMNVSTLELGDSALYLCASSLEGPHRYGYTFGSGTRLTVV.